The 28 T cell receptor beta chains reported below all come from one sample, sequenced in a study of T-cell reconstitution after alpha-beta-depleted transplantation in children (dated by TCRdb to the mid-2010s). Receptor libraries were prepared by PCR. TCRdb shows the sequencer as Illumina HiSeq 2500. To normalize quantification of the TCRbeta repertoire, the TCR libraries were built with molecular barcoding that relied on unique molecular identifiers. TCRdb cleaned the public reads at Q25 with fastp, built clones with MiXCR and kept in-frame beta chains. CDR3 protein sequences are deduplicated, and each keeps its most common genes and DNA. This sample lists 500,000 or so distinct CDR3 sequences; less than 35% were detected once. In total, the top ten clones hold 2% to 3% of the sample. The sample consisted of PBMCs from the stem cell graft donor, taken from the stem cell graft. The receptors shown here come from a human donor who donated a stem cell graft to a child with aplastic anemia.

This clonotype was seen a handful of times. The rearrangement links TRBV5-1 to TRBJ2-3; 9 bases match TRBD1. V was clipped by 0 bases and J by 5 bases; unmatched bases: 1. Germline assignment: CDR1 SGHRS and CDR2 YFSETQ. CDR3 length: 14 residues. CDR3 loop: CASSLDRGRDTQYF. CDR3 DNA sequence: TGCGCCAGCAGCTTGGACAGGGGGCGAGATACGCAGTATTTT.

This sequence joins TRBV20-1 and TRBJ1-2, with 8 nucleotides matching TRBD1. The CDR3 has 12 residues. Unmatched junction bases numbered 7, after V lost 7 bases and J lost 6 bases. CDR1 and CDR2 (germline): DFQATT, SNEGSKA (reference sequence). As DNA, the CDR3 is TGCAGTGTTCGGACAGGGCCCCATGGCTACACCTTC. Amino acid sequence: CSVRTGPHGYTF.

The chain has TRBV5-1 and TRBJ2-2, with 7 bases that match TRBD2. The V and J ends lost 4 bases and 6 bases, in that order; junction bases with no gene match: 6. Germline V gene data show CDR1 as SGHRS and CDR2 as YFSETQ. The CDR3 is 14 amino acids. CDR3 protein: CASSRRLAAGELFF. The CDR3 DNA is TGCGCCAGCAGCAGGCGACTAGCCGCCGGGGAGCTGTTTTTT.

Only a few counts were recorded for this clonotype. In nucleotides, the CDR3 is TGTGCCAGCAGCGCGACCCTCCTGGCTGAAGCTTTCTTT. Translating it yields CASSATLLAEAFF. This chain joins TRBV11-3 and TRBJ1-1; D unresolved. Germline V lookup: CDR1 SGHNT, CDR2 YENEEA. The CDR3 totals 13 residues. Trimming took off 5 bases at V and 6 bases at J, with 13 bases between the two ends.

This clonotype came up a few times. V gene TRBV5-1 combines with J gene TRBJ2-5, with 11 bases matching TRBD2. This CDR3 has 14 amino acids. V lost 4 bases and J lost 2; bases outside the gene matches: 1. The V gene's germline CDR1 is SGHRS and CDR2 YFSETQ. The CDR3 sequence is CASSTSGRQETQYF. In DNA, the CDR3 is TGCGCCAGCAGCACTAGCGGGAGACAAGAGACCCAGTACTTC. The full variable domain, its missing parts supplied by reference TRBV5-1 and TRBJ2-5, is KAGVTQTPRYLIKTRGQQVTLSCSPISGHRSVSWYQQTPGQGLQFLFEYFSETQRNKGNFPGRFSGRQFSNSRSEMNVSTLELGDSALYLCASSTSGRQETQYFGPGTRLLVL.

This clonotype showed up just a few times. The CDR3 sequence: CASSVYSWLTDTQYF. CDR3 nucleotide sequence: TGTGCCAGCAGCGTATATTCATGGCTCACAGATACGCAGTATTTT. The V and J genes are TRBV9 and TRBJ2-3; no reliable D call. The V end was cut by 1 base, the J end by 2 bases, with 11 bases between. The CDR3 extends over 15 amino acids. CDR1 is SGDLS and CDR2 is YYNGEE in the germline V gene.

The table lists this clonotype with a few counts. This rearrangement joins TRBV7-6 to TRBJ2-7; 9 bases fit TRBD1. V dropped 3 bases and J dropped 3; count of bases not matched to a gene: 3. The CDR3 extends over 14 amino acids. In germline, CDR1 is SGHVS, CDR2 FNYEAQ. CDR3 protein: CASSFRDRVYEQYF. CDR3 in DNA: TGTGCCAGCAGCTTCCGGGACAGGGTCTACGAGCAGTACTTC.

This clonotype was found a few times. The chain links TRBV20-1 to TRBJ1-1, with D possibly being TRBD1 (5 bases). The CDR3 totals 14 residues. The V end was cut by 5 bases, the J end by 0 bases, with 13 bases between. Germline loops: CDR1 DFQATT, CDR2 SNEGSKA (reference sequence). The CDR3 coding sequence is TGCAGTGCTGAACTTGGGACGGTGAACACTGAAGCTTTCTTT. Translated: CSAELGTVNTEAFF.

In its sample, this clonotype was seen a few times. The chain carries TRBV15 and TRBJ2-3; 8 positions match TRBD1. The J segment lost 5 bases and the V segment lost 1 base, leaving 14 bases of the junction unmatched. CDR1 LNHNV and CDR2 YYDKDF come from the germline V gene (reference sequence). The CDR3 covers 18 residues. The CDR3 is CATSRGLRQGRRGDTQYF. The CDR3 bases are TGTGCCACCAGCAGAGGTCTCAGACAGGGGAGAAGAGGAGATACGCAGTATTTT.

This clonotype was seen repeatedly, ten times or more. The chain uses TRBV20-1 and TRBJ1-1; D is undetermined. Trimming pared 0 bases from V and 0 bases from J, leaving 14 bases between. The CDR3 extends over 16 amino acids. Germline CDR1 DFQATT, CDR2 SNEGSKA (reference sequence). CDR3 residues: CSAREGSSSMNTEAFF. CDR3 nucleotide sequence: TGCAGTGCTAGAGAGGGCAGCTCAAGTATGAACACTGAAGCTTTCTTT.

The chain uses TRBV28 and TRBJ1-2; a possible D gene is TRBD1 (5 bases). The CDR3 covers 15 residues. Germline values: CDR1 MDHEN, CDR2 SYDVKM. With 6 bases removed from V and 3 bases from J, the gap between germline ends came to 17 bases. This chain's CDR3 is CASRLLGRRDYGYTF. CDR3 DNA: TGTGCCAGCAGGCTACTGGGACGGAGAGACTATGGCTACACCTTC.

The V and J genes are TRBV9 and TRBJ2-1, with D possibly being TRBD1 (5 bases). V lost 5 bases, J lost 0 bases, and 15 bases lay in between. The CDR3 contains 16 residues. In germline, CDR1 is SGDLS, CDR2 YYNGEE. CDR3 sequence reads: CASSQQGISSYNEQFF. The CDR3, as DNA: TGTGCCAGCAGTCAGCAGGGTATCAGCTCCTACAATGAGCAGTTCTTC.

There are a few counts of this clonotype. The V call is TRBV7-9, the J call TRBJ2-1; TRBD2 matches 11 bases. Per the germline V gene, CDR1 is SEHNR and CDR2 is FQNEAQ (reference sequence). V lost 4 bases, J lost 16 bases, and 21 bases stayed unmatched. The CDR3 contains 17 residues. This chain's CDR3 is CASSSLRTIAGGPVEFF. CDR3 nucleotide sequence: TGTGCCAGCAGCTCGCTCAGGACTATAGCGGGAGGGCCCGTAGAATTCTTC.

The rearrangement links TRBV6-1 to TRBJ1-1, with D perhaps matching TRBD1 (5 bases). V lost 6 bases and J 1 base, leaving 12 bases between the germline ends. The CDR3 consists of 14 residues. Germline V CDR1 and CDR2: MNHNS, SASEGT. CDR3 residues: CASRTGGRNTEAFF. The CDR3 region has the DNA TGTGCCAGCAGAACCGGGGGAAGGAACACTGAAGCTTTCTTT.

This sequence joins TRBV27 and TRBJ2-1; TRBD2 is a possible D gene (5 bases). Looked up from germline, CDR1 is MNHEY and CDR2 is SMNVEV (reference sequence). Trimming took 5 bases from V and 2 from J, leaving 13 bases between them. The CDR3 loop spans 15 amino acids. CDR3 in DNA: TGTGCCAGCAGTCCCTCGTTGACTACCTACAATGAGCAGTTCTTC. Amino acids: CASSPSLTTYNEQFF.

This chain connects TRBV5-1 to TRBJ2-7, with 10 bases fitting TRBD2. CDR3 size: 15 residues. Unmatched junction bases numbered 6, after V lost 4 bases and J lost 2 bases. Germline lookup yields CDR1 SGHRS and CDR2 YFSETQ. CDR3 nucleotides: TGCGCCAGCAGCCCGCTAGCGGGAGAGCCCTACGAGCAGTACGTC. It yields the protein CASSPLAGEPYEQYV.

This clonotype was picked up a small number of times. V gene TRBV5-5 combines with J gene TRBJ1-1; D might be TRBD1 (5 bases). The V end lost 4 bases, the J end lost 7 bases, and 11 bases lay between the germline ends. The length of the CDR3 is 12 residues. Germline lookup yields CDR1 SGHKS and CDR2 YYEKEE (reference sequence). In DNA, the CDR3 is TGTGCCAGCAGCCTCCGGGGCGTTGAAGCTTTCTTT. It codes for CASSLRGVEAFF.

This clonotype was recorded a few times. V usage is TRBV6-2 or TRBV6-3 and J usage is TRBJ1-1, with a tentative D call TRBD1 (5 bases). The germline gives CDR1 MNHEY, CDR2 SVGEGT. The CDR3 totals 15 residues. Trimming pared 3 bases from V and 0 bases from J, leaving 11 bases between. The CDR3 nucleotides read TGTGCCAGCAGTTATAGGGGTGGATTGAACACTGAAGCTTTCTTT. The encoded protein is CASSYRGGLNTEAFF.

Here the CDR3 DNA reads TGTGCCAGCACCAACCCGGGCGGTGGTCAGCCCCAGCATTTT. Protein product: CASTNPGGGQPQHF. The V call is TRBV6-2 or TRBV6-3, the J call TRBJ1-5; D remains ambiguous. CDR1 and CDR2 from the germline V gene are MNHEY and SVGEGT. CDR3 length equals 14 residues. V was trimmed by 7 bases and J by 6 bases, leaving 16 bases between them.

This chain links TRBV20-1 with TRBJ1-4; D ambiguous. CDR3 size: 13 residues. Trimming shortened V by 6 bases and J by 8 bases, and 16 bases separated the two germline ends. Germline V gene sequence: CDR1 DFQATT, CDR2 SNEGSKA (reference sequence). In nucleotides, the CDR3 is TGCAGTGCCGCGGTCCCCCCAACGGAAAAACTGTTTTTT. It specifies CSAAVPPTEKLFF.

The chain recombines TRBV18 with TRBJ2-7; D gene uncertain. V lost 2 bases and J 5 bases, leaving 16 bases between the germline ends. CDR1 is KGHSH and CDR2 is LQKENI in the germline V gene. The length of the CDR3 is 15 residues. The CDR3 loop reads CASSPWVSRDDEQYF. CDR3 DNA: TGTGCCAGCTCACCATGGGTGTCCCGTGACGACGAGCAGTACTTC.

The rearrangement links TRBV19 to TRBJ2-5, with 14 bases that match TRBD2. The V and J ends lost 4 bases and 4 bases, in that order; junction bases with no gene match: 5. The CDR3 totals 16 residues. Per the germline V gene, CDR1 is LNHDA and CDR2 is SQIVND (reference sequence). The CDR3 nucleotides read TGTGCCAGTAGTAAGGGACTAGCGGGAGTGGGAGAGACCCAGTACTTC. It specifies CASSKGLAGVGETQYF.

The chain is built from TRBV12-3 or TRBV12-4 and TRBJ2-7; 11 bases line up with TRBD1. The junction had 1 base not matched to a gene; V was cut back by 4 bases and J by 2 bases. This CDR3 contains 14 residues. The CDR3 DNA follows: TGTGCCAGCAGTTGGACAGGGGGCCCCTACGAGCAGTACTTC. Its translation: CASSWTGGPYEQYF.

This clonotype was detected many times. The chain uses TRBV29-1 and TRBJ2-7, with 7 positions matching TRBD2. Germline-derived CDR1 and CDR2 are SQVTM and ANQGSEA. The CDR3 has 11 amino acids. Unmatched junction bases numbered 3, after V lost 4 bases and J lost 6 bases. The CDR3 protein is CSVGWEGEQYV. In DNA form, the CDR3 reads TGCAGCGTTGGTTGGGAGGGCGAGCAGTACGTC.

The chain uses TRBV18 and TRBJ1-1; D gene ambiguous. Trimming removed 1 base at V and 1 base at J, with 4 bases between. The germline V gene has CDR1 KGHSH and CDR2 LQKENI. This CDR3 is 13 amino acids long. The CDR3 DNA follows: TGTGCCAGCTCACCACTGCCGAACACTGAAGCTTTCTTT. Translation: CASSPLPNTEAFF.

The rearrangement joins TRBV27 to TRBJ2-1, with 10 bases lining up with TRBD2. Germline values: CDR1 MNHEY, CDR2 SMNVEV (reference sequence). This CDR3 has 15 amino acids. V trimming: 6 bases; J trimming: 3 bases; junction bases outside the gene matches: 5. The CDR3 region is CASSVAGGGYNEQFF. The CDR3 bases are TGTGCCAGCAGCGTAGCGGGAGGAGGCTACAATGAGCAGTTCTTC.

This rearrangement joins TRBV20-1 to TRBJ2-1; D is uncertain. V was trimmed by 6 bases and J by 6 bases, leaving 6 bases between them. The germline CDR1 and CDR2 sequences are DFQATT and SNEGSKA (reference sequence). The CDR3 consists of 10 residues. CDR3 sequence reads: CSATLNEQFF. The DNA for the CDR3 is TGCAGTGCCACTCTCAATGAGCAGTTCTTC.

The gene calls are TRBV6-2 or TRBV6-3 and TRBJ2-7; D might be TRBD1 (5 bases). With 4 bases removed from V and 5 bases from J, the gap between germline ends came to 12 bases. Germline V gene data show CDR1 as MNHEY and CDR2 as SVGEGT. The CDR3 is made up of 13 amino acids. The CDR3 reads CASSLTVRDEQYF. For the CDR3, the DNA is TGTGCCAGCAGTTTGACAGTAAGGGACGAGCAGTACTTC.